This T cell receptor (beta chain) comes out of a study of PD-1 blockade in mismatch repair-deficient tumors. Every patient had mismatch repair deficiency by PCR or immunohistochemistry. Worth noting for this clone: Antigen: not known.

General study results and limits: Rapid post-treatment expansion, then contraction, generally preceding radiologic response, marked tumor-resident clones.

Sequencing was performed with immunoSEQ multiplex PCR; in TCRdb, only in-frame clones are kept and a portion is missing. Among about 38,000 clones, approximately 84% were seen once, and the ten largest hold roughly 3.5%. The clonotype comes from an adult with mismatch repair-deficient cancer. Sequences were derived from peripheral blood, sampled approximately 78 weeks after starting pembrolizumab.

The chain's CDR3 is CASSQLPGQGLYF. The DNA for the CDR3 is TGCGCCAGCAGCCAATTACCGGGACAGGGTCTTTACTTC. V and J are TRBV4-1 and TRBJ2-7, with 9 bases aligning to TRBD1. The CDR3 sequence is 13 residues long. V was pared by 2 bases and J by 13 bases, with 9 bases of the junction left unmatched. From germline, CDR1 is MGHRA and CDR2 YSYEKL.